What follows are 8 T cell receptor beta chains derived from one specimen sequenced in a study of shared clonotypes between healthy human individuals. Using immunoSEQ multiplex PCR, the repertoire was profiled, and TCRdb retains in-frame clones only, with some absent. This sample has 2.3 million or so clones, with 90% to 95% found just once. The sample taken for sequencing was naive CD4+ T cells from PBMCs. As for subset: CD45RA+ positively selected. The receptors were sampled from a man between 18 and 35 years old in good health. Some clones in this sample may be carry-over from other donors' samples.

The chain uses TRBV7-2 and TRBJ1-2, with 7 nucleotides matching TRBD1. This CDR3 contains 15 residues. Losses at the gene ends were 7 bases for V and 2 bases for J; bases not matched to a gene: 10. Germline V gene sequence: CDR1 SGHTA, CDR2 FQGNSA. DNA of the CDR3: TGTGCCAGCACGGTATCCGGGACAGAGAACTATGGCTACACCTTC. Translated, it gives CASTVSGTENYGYTF.

V gene TRBV6-1 combines with J gene TRBJ1-1; 7 bases are shared with TRBD1. CDR1 and CDR2 from the germline V gene are MNHNS and SASEGT. The CDR3 length is 17 residues. V gave up 1 base and J gave up 0 bases; unmatched junction bases: 8. CDR3 protein: CASSEVGAGGMNTEAFF. The CDR3 DNA follows: TGTGCCAGCAGTGAAGTGGGGGCAGGGGGAATGAACACTGAAGCTTTCTTT.

To note about this clone: Other nucleotide sequences from this sample produce the same CDR3. J is TRBJ2-5 and V is TRBV7-2; D is unresolved. V was shortened by 2 bases and J by 4 bases, with 5 bases between the two germline ends. The CDR3 is 12 residues long. CDR1 SGHTA and CDR2 FQGNSA come from the germline V gene. This CDR3 is CASSLLAETQYF. The DNA for the CDR3 is TGTGCCAGCAGCTTACTCGCAGAGACCCAGTACTTC.

This chain uses TRBV20-1 with TRBJ1-2, with D uncertain. The CDR3 runs 11 residues. Between the trimmed V and J ends, which lost 6 bases and 8 bases, there was a span of 13 bases. From germline, CDR1 is DFQATT and CDR2 SNEGSKA (reference sequence). The CDR3 DNA reads TGCAGTGCCCCCCGGCTATCGGGCTACACCTTC. Translated, it gives CSAPRLSGYTF.

This clone was observed a single time. This chain joins TRBV21-1 and TRBJ2-5; no check of the table's D call, TRBD1, against the DNA was made. TRBV21-1 counts as a pseudogene. CDR3 length: 15 amino acids. The CDR3 reads CASSPRGRGKETQYF. The CDR3, as DNA: TGTGCCAGCAGCCCCAGAGGCAGGGGGAAAGAGACCCAGTACTTC.

The chain recombines TRBV7-2 with TRBJ2-1; D is perhaps TRBD2 (6 bases). Between the trimmed V and J ends, which lost 0 bases and 4 bases, there was a span of 10 bases. The germline V gene has CDR1 SGHTA and CDR2 FQGNSA. This CDR3 contains 15 residues. The CDR3 nucleotides are TGTGCCAGCAGCTTAGCCTTCGGGGGTTACAATGAGCAGTTCTTC. This encodes CASSLAFGGYNEQFF.

The chain recombines TRBV6-4 with TRBJ2-5; 9 positions agree with TRBD1. CDR3 length: 14 residues. CDR1 and CDR2 from the germline V gene are MRHNA and SNTAGT. V shed 4 bases, J shed 5 bases, and the junction held 5 bases outside the gene matches. CDR3 amino acids: CASSADRGSETQYF. CDR3 sequence (DNA): TGTGCCAGCAGTGCGGACAGGGGATCTGAGACCCAGTACTTC.

The V gene is TRBV5-4, the J gene TRBJ2-2; 8 bases map to TRBD1. This CDR3 comprises 17 residues. Germline V gene sequence: CDR1 SGHNT, CDR2 YYREEE (reference sequence). The junction had 10 bases not matched to a gene; V was cut back by 0 bases and J by 6 bases. CDR3 DNA sequence: TGTGCCAGCAGCTTGGCAGGGGGCGTAGTGATAGCCGGGGAGCTGTTTTTT. Translated, it gives CASSLAGGVVIAGELFF.